This is a list of T cell receptor beta chains from one sample in a study of tumor-infiltrating lymphocytes in oesophageal squamous cell carcinoma. TCRdb reanalysed the PCR reads using MiXCR and keeps one entry per CDR3 protein. Here the sample spans approximately 20,000 distinct CDR3 sequences, around 40% being singletons. Specimen: blood. All receptors come from a male donor with esophageal squamous cell carcinoma. Both conserved end residues are part of each CDR3. The D gene is left open where the match is weak. Clone size is stated in some rows and not others, as once, few, many or a class when expanded.

clone size,D gene,V gene,J gene,CDR3 protein,CDR3 DNA
many,TRBD1,TRBV5-5,TRBJ2-2,CASSLGTGSTGELFF,TGTGCCAGCAGCCTTGGGACAGGTAGCACCGGGGAGCTGTTTTTT
medium-sized,-,TRBV6-1,TRBJ2-7,CASRDYEQYF,TGTGCCAGCAGGGACTACGAGCAGTACTTC
few,TRBD1,TRBV19,TRBJ2-7,CASVNLNAGGATHEQYF,TGTGCCAGCGTTAACTTGAATGCAGGGGGCGCAACTCACGAGCAGTACTTC
few,-,TRBV7-9,TRBJ2-6,CASSLGPSLVRGANVLTF,TGTGCCAGCAGCTTAGGACCGAGTCTAGTCCGTGGGGCCAACGTCCTGACTTTC
-,-,TRBV2,TRBJ2-7,CASSVNFSYEQYF,TGTGCCAGCAGTGTCAACTTCTCCTACGAGCAGTACTTC
-,-,TRBV7-6,TRBJ1-6,CANSLGPGSSYEQYF,TGTGCCAACAGCTTAGGTCCGGGAAGCTCCTACGAGCAGTACTTT
-,TRBD1,TRBV7-8,TRBJ1-4,CASSLARTGSPWDEKLFF,TGTGCCAGCAGCTTAGCGAGGACAGGTTCCCCCTGGGATGAAAAACTGTTTTTT
medium-sized,TRBD2,TRBV6-1,TRBJ2-2,CASSLAMAGGHGELFF,TGTGCCAGCAGCCTTGCTATGGCGGGAGGGCACGGGGAGCTGTTTTTT
-,-,TRBV11-3,TRBJ2-1,CASSFGREQFF,TGTGCCAGCAGCTTTGGGAGGGAGCAGTTCTTC
-,TRBD1,TRBV27,TRBJ2-3,CASSLFEPGQGAIDTQYF,TGTGCCAGCAGTTTATTCGAACCGGGACAGGGGGCAATAGATACGCAGTATTTT
-,TRBD2,TRBV7-2,TRBJ2-5,CASSLNGGMRETQYF,TGTGCCAGCAGCTTGAACGGGGGGATGCGAGAGACCCAGTACTTC
-,TRBD1,TRBV7-3,TRBJ2-4,CASSSQGTTEAIF,TGTGCCAGCAGCTCACAGGGGACCACTGAAGCTATCTTC
-,TRBD2,TRBV7-2,TRBJ2-5,CASSLLPGGTQYF,TGTGCCAGCAGCTTATTGCCGGGAGGAACCCAGTACTTC
many,-,TRBV28,TRBJ2-1,CASSPNYNEQFF,TGTGCCAGCAGTCCAAACTACAATGAGCAGTTCTTC